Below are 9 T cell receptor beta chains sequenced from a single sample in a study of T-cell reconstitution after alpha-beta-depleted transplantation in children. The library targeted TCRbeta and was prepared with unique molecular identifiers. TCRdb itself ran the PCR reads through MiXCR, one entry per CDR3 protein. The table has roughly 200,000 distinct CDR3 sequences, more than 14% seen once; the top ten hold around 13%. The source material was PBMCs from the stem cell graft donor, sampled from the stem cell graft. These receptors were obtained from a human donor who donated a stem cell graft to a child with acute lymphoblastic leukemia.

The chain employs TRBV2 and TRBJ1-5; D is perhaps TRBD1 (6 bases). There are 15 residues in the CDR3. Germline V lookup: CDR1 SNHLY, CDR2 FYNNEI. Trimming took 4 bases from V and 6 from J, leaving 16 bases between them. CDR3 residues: CASSVRLQGPQPQHF. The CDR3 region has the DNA TGTGCCAGCAGTGTGCGTCTACAGGGCCCTCAGCCCCAGCATTTT. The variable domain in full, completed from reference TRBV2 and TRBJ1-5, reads EPEVTQTPSHQVTQMGQEVILRCVPISNHLYFYWYRQILGQKVEFLVSFYNNEISEKSEIFDDQFSVERPDGSNFTLKIRSTKLEDSAMYFCASSVRLQGPQPQHFGDGTRLSIL.

CDR3 amino acids: CSATAGERGNQPQHF. The DNA for the CDR3 is TGCAGTGCTACCGCAGGGGAAAGAGGCAATCAGCCCCAGCATTTT. This chain links TRBV20-1 with TRBJ1-5; D may be TRBD1 (6 bases). V was shortened by 4 bases and J by 2 bases, with 15 bases between the two germline ends. CDR1 DFQATT and CDR2 SNEGSKA come from the germline V gene (reference sequence). The CDR3 loop spans 15 amino acids.

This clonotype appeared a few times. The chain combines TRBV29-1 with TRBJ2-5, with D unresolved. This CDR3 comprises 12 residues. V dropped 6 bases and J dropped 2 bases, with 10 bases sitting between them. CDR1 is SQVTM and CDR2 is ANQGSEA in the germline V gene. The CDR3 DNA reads TGCAGCGTCCGGACGGAACAAGAGACCCAGTACTTC. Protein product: CSVRTEQETQYF. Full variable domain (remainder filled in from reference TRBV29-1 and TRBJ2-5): SAVISQKPSRDICQRGTSLTIQCQVDSQVTMMFWYRQQPGQSLTLIATANQGSEATYESGFVIDKFPISRPNLTFSTLTVSNMSPEDSSIYLCSVRTEQETQYFGPGTRLLVL.

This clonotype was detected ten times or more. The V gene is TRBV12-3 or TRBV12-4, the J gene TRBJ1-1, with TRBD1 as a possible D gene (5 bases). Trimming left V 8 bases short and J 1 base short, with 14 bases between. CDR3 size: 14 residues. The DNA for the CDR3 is TGTGCCAGCCAACCGGGGACCAAGAACACTGAAGCTTTCTTT. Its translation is CASQPGTKNTEAFF.

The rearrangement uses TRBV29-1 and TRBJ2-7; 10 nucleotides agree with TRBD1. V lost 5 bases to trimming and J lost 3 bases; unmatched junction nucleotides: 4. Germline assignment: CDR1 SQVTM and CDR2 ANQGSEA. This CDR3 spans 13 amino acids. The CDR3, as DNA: TGCAGCGTTCCGGGACAGGGGAACTACGAGCAGTACTTC. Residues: CSVPGQGNYEQYF.

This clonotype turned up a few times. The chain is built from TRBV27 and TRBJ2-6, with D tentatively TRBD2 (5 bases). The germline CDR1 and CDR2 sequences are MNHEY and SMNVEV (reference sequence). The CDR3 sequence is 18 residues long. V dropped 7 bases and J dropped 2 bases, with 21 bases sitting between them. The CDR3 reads CASKSLATKATGANVLTF. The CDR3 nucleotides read TGTGCCAGCAAAAGTCTAGCAACGAAGGCAACTGGGGCCAACGTCCTGACTTTC.

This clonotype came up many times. The CDR3 DNA reads TGTGCCAGCAAGTCACTAGCGGGTGGGCGAGGGGAGACCCAGTACTTC. As protein: CASKSLAGGRGETQYF. The chain carries TRBV12-3 or TRBV12-4 and TRBJ2-5; the match to TRBD2 covers 9 bases. Germline trimming cut 7 bases from V and 5 bases from J; bases unmatched to any gene: 14. The CDR3 spans 16 residues.

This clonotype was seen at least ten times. The CDR3 DNA sequence: TGTGCCACCGGGGACGGGCCCACAGATACGCAGTATTTT. Translating it yields CATGDGPTDTQYF. The genes are TRBV24-1 and TRBJ2-3, with D perhaps being TRBD1 or TRBD2 (5 bases each). This CDR3 is built from 13 residues. Germline V gives CDR1 KGHDR, CDR2 SFDVKD. V was pared by 9 bases and J by 2 bases, with 11 bases between.

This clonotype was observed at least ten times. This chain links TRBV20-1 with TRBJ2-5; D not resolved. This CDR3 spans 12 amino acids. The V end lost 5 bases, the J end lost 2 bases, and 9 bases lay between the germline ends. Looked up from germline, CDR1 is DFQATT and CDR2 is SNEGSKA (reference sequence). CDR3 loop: CSAGRQQETQYF. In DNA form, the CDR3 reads TGCAGTGCTGGTCGTCAGCAAGAGACCCAGTACTTC.